Below, one T cell receptor beta chain is given with its context. Its antigen remains undetermined. No much larger clonotype is one base removed from it; base qualities were not supplied. The immunoSEQ Assay was the method used to sequence TCRbeta CDR3 regions. After extraction, genomic DNA underwent amplification by bias-controlled multiplex PCR, followed by high-throughput sequencing. Concerning the study's data processing: Collapsing and filtering of sequences were performed to quantify the absolute abundance of each unique TCRbeta CDR3 region. T cell fraction was estimated by normalizing TCRbeta template counts to usable DNA, which was measured by amplifying reference genes present in all nucleated cells. Repertoire TCRs were annotated as SARS-CoV-2-specific by exact matching of V gene, CDR3 amino acid sequence and J gene to a known reactive TCR set. The reference SARS-CoV-2 TCR set came from MIRA and was filtered for enrichment in COVID-19-positive ImmuneCODE repertoires, removing public or cross-reactive TCRs. Based on the MIRA antigens, annotated TCRs were further analysed at the level of specific ORF or position within ORF. Breadth was defined as annotated unique rearrangements over total unique productive rearrangements; depth was the summed frequency of those rearrangements. TCR breadth was compared between groups using two-sided Wilcoxon rank-sum tests. TCRdb's version of the immuneACCESS table is confined to in-frame rearrangements and falls short of the full clone set. An unresolved V gene accounts for under half of the shortfall where checked; the remainder is of unknown origin. V, J and clone size were drawn from that table, and D and trimming were deduced from the DNA. This sample holds around 320,000 clones; around 84% were observed only once. The top ten hold more than 1.5% of the sample.

Reading the label with the study, this specimen's treatment or condition is: over 15 received Ad26.COV2.S at low or high dose, single or two shots; a few received placebo; per-sample allocation not given. Repertoires of vaccine and placebo recipients were sequenced from samples collected on day 63 after the first injection. Between 29 July and 7 August 2020, Cohort 1b enrolled fewer than 30 adults aged 18-55 years at one site in Boston, USA. Ad26.COV2.S was a replication-incompetent adenovirus type 26 vector expressing a prefusion-stabilized SARS-CoV-2 spike protein from the original Wuhan strain. This sample is drawn from a study of Ad26.COV2.S vaccination and SARS-CoV-2 variants (dated by TCRdb to about 2021). Looking at the study overall: Vaccine-arm donors were drawn from COV1001, a multicentre, randomized, double-blind, placebo-controlled phase I-IIa trial of Ad26.COV2.S in healthy adults. Dosing of Ad26.COV2.S was intramuscular, at either 5x10^10 or 1x10^11 viral particles, delivered as one shot or as two shots spaced 56 days apart. The specificity and breadth of SARS-CoV-2-reactive T cell receptors after Ad26.COV2.S vaccination were assessed by TCRbeta repertoire sequencing. The TCR-sequenced set comprised about 32 samples: some 20 Ad26.COV2.S vaccine recipients, 5 placebo recipients and 8 SARS-CoV-2 convalescent individuals. Participants in the trial were split at random into five groups of five each, receiving low-dose or high-dose Ad26.COV2.S once or twice, or else placebo on both occasions. Investigators remained blinded to trial group allocation during experiments and outcome assessment. The paper's findings and limits, for the study overall: The authors noted that total T cell responses may have been underestimated by the TCR breadth and depth analyses. Higher spike-specific TCR breadth was observed in Ad26.COV2.S recipients than in placebo recipients (P = 0.0014). Non-spike TCR breadth was comparable between vaccine and placebo recipients, consistent with the vaccine containing only spike. The study was not powered to compare responses between vaccine doses or regimens. Substantial breadth of spike-specific CD8+ and CD4+ T cell responses was reported after vaccination.

From V the trimming removes 5 bases and from J it removes 8 bases, while the gene matches leave 3 bases of the junction unaccounted for. CDR3 length: 14 amino acids, cysteine to phenylalanine. Only the CDR3 DNA is retained, 42 bases long and in frame from the first base. Reading the germline V gene (reference sequence) gives CDR1 SEHNR and CDR2 FQNEAQ. Here the chain combines TRBV7-9 and TRBJ2-2; TRBD2 matches 12 bases in the middle. Sequenced here: peripheral blood, sampled in a trial of Ad26.COV2.S vaccine versus placebo. The source of this sequence is a person aged 18-60 years who received the Ad26.COV2.S COVID-19 vaccine or a placebo. The DNA sequence is as follows: TGTGCCAGCAGCCCCGGGACTAGCGGGGGGGAGCTGTTTTTT. Translation gives CASSPGTSGGELFF.